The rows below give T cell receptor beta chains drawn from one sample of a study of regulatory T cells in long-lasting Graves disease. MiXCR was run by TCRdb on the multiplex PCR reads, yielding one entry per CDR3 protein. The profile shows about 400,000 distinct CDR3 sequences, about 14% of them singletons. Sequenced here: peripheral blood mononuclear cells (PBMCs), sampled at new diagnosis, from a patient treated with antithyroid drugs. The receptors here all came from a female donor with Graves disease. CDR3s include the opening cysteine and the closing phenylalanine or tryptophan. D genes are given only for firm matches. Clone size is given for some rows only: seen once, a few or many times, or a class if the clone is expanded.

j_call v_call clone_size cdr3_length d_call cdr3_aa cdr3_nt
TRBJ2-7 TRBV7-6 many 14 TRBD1 CASSPRTGAYEQYF TGTGCCAGCAGCCCACGGACAGGGGCCTACGAGCAGTACTTC
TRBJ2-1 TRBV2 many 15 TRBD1 CASRDFGTDDNEQFF TGTGCCAGCAGAGACTTCGGGACAGACGACAATGAGCAGTTCTTC
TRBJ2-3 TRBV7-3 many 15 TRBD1 CASSLLGQGGDTQYF TGTGCCAGCAGCTTACTGGGACAGGGGGGTGATACGCAGTATTTT
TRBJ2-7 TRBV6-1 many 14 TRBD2 CASRLRGLVDEQYF TGTGCCAGCAGACTCAGGGGACTAGTAGACGAGCAGTACTTC
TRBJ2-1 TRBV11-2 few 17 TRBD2 CASSLDPYSGRRNEQFF TGTGCCAGCAGCTTAGACCCTTATAGCGGGAGGCGTAATGAGCAGTTCTTC
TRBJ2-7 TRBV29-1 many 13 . CSAVTESSYEQYF TGCAGCGCCGTGACAGAGAGCTCCTACGAGCAGTACTTC
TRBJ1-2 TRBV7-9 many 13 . CASSLDQFYGYTF TGTGCCAGCAGCTTGGATCAATTCTATGGCTACACCTTC
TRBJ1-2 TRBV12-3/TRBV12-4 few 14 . CASSRNGVENGYTF TGTGCCAGCAGTCGAAACGGGGTCGAAAATGGCTACACCTTC
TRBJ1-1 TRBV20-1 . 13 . CSARGQWDTEAFF TGCAGTGCTAGAGGCCAATGGGACACTGAAGCTTTCTTT
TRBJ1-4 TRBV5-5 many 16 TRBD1 CASSLGWTGGSEKLFF TGTGCCAGCAGCCTTGGCTGGACAGGGGGTAGTGAAAAACTGTTTTTT
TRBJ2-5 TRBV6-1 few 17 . CASSLYRDSRRRETQYF TGTGCCAGCAGCTTGTACCGGGACTCCCGAAGGAGGGAGACCCAGTACTTC
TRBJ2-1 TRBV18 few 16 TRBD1 CASSPATGGTGNEQFF TGTGCCAGCTCACCAGCGACAGGGGGCACGGGGAATGAGCAGTTCTTC
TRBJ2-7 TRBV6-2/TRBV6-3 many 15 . CASSYSLGSSYEQYF TGTGCCAGCAGTTACTCGTTGGGAAGCTCCTACGAGCAGTACTTC
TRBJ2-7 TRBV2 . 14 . CASKLDIADYEQYF TGTGCCAGCAAGTTGGACATAGCGGACTACGAGCAGTACTTC
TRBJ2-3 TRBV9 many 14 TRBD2 CASSVGPREGTQYF TGTGCCAGCAGCGTCGGACCTCGGGAGGGAACGCAGTATTTT
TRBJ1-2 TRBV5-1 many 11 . CASSLGNGYTF TGCGCCAGCAGCTTGGGGAATGGCTACACCTTC
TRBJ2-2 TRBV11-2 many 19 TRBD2 CASSLGLAGGPMTTGELFF TGTGCCAGCAGCCTGGGACTAGCGGGAGGGCCGATGACTACCGGGGAGCTGTTTTTT
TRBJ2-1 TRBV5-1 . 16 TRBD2 CASSSPGLATYNEQFF TGCGCCAGCAGCTCACCGGGACTAGCGACTTACAATGAGCAGTTCTTC
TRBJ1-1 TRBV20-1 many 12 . CSARDKNTEAFF TGCAGTGCTAGAGATAAGAACACTGAAGCTTTCTTT
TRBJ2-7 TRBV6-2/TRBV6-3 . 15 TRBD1 CASSLRGQSSYEQYF TGTGCCAGCAGTTTGAGGGGACAGAGCTCCTACGAGCAGTACTTC